This is a list of T cell receptor beta chains from one sample in a study of human T cells and chemical hapten exposure. One entry per CDR3 protein results from TCRdb running MiXCR on the RACE reads. The sample has more than 150,000 distinct CDR3 sequences, roughly 15% seen once; the top ten hold about 1.7%. The source material was whole blood, sampled in connection with sensitization to the hapten diphenylcyclopropenone (DPC). Every receptor here comes from a woman aged 30 to 39 with alopecia areata. Some clones in this sample may be carry-over from other donors' samples. Each CDR3 is given with its conserved first and last residue. Fields, in order: J gene, clone size, D gene, V gene, CDR3 protein, CDR3 DNA. A D gene is named only where the DNA matches it firmly. Part of the rows lack a size; the others show once, few, many or a class for expanded clones.

J gene: TRBJ2-3
clone size: NA
D gene: NA
V gene: TRBV11-2
CDR3 protein: CASTPRDTQYF
CDR3 DNA: TGTGCCAGCACCCCTCGAGATACGCAGTATTTT

J gene: TRBJ2-1
clone size: few
D gene: TRBD2
V gene: TRBV12-3/TRBV12-4
CDR3 protein: CASSLRLAGIGEQFF
CDR3 DNA: TGTGCCAGCAGTTTAAGACTAGCGGGAATCGGTGAGCAGTTCTTC

J gene: TRBJ1-3
clone size: few
D gene: TRBD1
V gene: TRBV20-1
CDR3 protein: CSARDSRTGGNTIYF
CDR3 DNA: TGCAGTGCTAGAGACTCCCGGACAGGTGGAAACACCATATATTTT

J gene: TRBJ1-1
clone size: NA
D gene: NA
V gene: TRBV29-1
CDR3 protein: CSALTDLPTEAFF
CDR3 DNA: TGCAGCGCCCTTACAGACTTACCCACTGAAGCTTTCTTT

J gene: TRBJ2-1
clone size: many
D gene: TRBD2
V gene: TRBV7-2
CDR3 protein: CASSLDSRGNNEQFF
CDR3 DNA: TGTGCCAGCAGCTTAGACTCGCGGGGGAACAATGAGCAGTTCTTC

J gene: TRBJ2-1
clone size: NA
D gene: TRBD2
V gene: TRBV13
CDR3 protein: CASSLFPGGSSYNEQFF
CDR3 DNA: TGTGCCAGCAGCTTATTCCCGGGGGGGAGCTCCTACAATGAGCAGTTCTTC

J gene: TRBJ2-2
clone size: NA
D gene: NA
V gene: TRBV5-1
CDR3 protein: CASSSSEGRVGTGELFF
CDR3 DNA: TGCGCCAGCAGTTCCTCCGAGGGCCGGGTCGGCACCGGGGAGCTGTTTTTT

J gene: TRBJ1-4
clone size: many
D gene: NA
V gene: TRBV25-1
CDR3 protein: CASSEPLSGLANEKLFF
CDR3 DNA: TGTGCCAGCAGTGAGCCCCTAAGTGGGTTGGCTAATGAAAAACTGTTTTTT

J gene: TRBJ1-5
clone size: NA
D gene: NA
V gene: TRBV7-2
CDR3 protein: CASSRFGRGSNQPQHF
CDR3 DNA: TGTGCCAGCAGCCGGTTTGGGCGGGGCAGCAATCAGCCCCAGCATTTT

J gene: TRBJ1-4
clone size: few
D gene: NA
V gene: TRBV20-1
CDR3 protein: CSARPQGRSNEKLFF
CDR3 DNA: TGCAGTGCTAGACCCCAGGGGCGCTCTAATGAAAAACTGTTTTTT

J gene: TRBJ2-7
clone size: many
D gene: NA
V gene: TRBV28
CDR3 protein: CASSSLYEQYF
CDR3 DNA: TGTGCCAGCAGTTCTCTTTACGAGCAGTACTTC

J gene: TRBJ2-1
clone size: few
D gene: NA
V gene: TRBV7-7
CDR3 protein: CASSLGPTRNNEQFF
CDR3 DNA: TGTGCCAGCAGCTTGGGACCGACAAGAAACAATGAGCAGTTCTTC

J gene: TRBJ1-1
clone size: NA
D gene: NA
V gene: TRBV20-1
CDR3 protein: CSAHAGGSTEAFF
CDR3 DNA: TGCAGTGCCCACGCGGGGGGCTCAACTGAAGCTTTCTTT

J gene: TRBJ2-1
clone size: NA
D gene: NA
V gene: TRBV14
CDR3 protein: CASSQDLVTEQFF
CDR3 DNA: TGTGCCAGCAGCCAAGATCTGGTCACTGAGCAGTTCTTC

J gene: TRBJ2-2
clone size: NA
D gene: TRBD2
V gene: TRBV7-3
CDR3 protein: CASSLGTSGFANTGELFF
CDR3 DNA: TGTGCCAGCAGCTTAGGGACTAGCGGCTTTGCGAACACCGGGGAGCTGTTTTTT

J gene: TRBJ1-2
clone size: many
D gene: TRBD1
V gene: TRBV2
CDR3 protein: CASSPLGTGGNYGYTF
CDR3 DNA: TGTGCCAGCAGTCCCCTGGGAACAGGGGGCAACTATGGCTACACCTTC

J gene: TRBJ2-1
clone size: few
D gene: TRBD2
V gene: TRBV6-2/TRBV6-3
CDR3 protein: CASIGTSGGPYNEQFF
CDR3 DNA: TGTGCCAGCATTGGGACTAGCGGAGGCCCCTACAATGAGCAGTTCTTC

J gene: TRBJ2-5
clone size: NA
D gene: NA
V gene: TRBV28
CDR3 protein: CASGREETQYF
CDR3 DNA: TGTGCCAGCGGGCGGGAAGAGACCCAGTACTTC

J gene: TRBJ1-3
clone size: many
D gene: NA
V gene: TRBV7-2
CDR3 protein: CASSQPGNTIYF
CDR3 DNA: TGTGCCAGCAGCCAGCCTGGAAACACCATATATTTT

J gene: TRBJ1-3
clone size: NA
D gene: NA
V gene: TRBV5-1
CDR3 protein: CASRSIADSGNTIYF
CDR3 DNA: TGCGCCAGCAGATCGATTGCAGACTCTGGAAACACCATATATTTT

J gene: TRBJ2-4
clone size: NA
D gene: NA
V gene: TRBV2
CDR3 protein: CASSEEGVTGIQYF
CDR3 DNA: TGTGCCAGCAGTGAAGAGGGGGTGACCGGGATTCAGTACTTC

J gene: TRBJ2-7
clone size: NA
D gene: NA
V gene: TRBV30
CDR3 protein: CAGSAGDRVSYEQYF
CDR3 DNA: TGTGCCGGATCAGCGGGGGACAGGGTCAGCTACGAGCAGTACTTC

J gene: TRBJ2-7
clone size: many
D gene: TRBD1
V gene: TRBV4-3
CDR3 protein: CASSPGGVGVYEQYF
CDR3 DNA: TGCGCCAGCAGCCCAGGGGGCGTCGGGGTCTACGAGCAGTACTTC

J gene: TRBJ1-4
clone size: few
D gene: NA
V gene: TRBV19
CDR3 protein: CASHPGGSTTNEKLFF
CDR3 DNA: TGTGCCTCTCACCCGGGGGGGTCCACAACTAATGAAAAACTGTTTTTT

J gene: TRBJ2-1
clone size: few
D gene: TRBD2
V gene: TRBV7-9
CDR3 protein: CASSLLASGNNEQFF
CDR3 DNA: TGTGCCAGCAGCTTATTGGCTAGCGGAAACAATGAGCAGTTCTTC

J gene: TRBJ1-1
clone size: few
D gene: NA
V gene: TRBV29-1
CDR3 protein: CSVEWGNTEAFF
CDR3 DNA: TGCAGCGTTGAGTGGGGGAACACTGAAGCTTTCTTT

J gene: TRBJ2-1
clone size: NA
D gene: NA
V gene: TRBV30
CDR3 protein: CACRSYNEQFF
CDR3 DNA: TGTGCCTGCCGTAGCTACAATGAGCAGTTCTTC

J gene: TRBJ2-7
clone size: few
D gene: NA
V gene: TRBV15
CDR3 protein: CATSRDLRPSRHEQYF
CDR3 DNA: TGTGCCACCAGCAGAGATCTCCGCCCGAGTCGTCACGAGCAGTACTTC

J gene: TRBJ1-2
clone size: many
D gene: NA
V gene: TRBV6-2/TRBV6-3
CDR3 protein: CAVRDEGTYGYTF
CDR3 DNA: TGTGCCGTACGGGATGAGGGGACCTATGGCTACACCTTC

J gene: TRBJ1-5
clone size: many
D gene: NA
V gene: TRBV24-1
CDR3 protein: CASRVGYGPQHF
CDR3 DNA: TGTGCCTCCCGAGTCGGGTATGGGCCCCAGCATTTT

J gene: TRBJ2-5
clone size: NA
D gene: TRBD2
V gene: TRBV9
CDR3 protein: CASSTTSAAQETQYF
CDR3 DNA: TGTGCCAGCAGTACTACTAGCGCTGCGCAAGAGACCCAGTACTTC

J gene: TRBJ1-1
clone size: NA
D gene: NA
V gene: TRBV20-1
CDR3 protein: CSARDLWLDDGRANTEAFF
CDR3 DNA: TGCAGTGCTAGAGATCTCTGGTTGGACGATGGCAGGGCGAACACTGAAGCTTTCTTT

J gene: TRBJ2-5
clone size: NA
D gene: NA
V gene: TRBV12-3/TRBV12-4
CDR3 protein: CASSFAEETQYF
CDR3 DNA: TGTGCCAGCAGTTTTGCGGAAGAGACCCAGTACTTC

J gene: TRBJ1-1
clone size: many
D gene: TRBD1
V gene: TRBV7-8
CDR3 protein: CASSFADRGNTEAFF
CDR3 DNA: TGTGCCAGCAGCTTCGCAGACAGGGGAAACACTGAAGCTTTCTTT

J gene: TRBJ2-3
clone size: NA
D gene: NA
V gene: TRBV20-1
CDR3 protein: CSARVQTTLYDTQYF
CDR3 DNA: TGCAGTGCTAGAGTACAGACTACCCTCTACGATACGCAGTATTTT

J gene: TRBJ1-1
clone size: few
D gene: NA
V gene: TRBV6-5
CDR3 protein: CASSYSTGGLNTEAFF
CDR3 DNA: TGTGCCAGCAGTTACTCGACAGGCGGTTTAAACACTGAAGCTTTCTTT

J gene: TRBJ2-5
clone size: few
D gene: TRBD1
V gene: TRBV11-3
CDR3 protein: CASRNRDRQETQYF
CDR3 DNA: TGTGCCAGCAGGAACCGGGACAGACAAGAGACCCAGTACTTC

J gene: TRBJ1-1
clone size: NA
D gene: TRBD1
V gene: TRBV6-5
CDR3 protein: CASSTGVDTEAFF
CDR3 DNA: TGTGCCAGCTCGACAGGGGTGGACACTGAAGCTTTCTTT

J gene: TRBJ1-2
clone size: many
D gene: NA
V gene: TRBV20-1
CDR3 protein: CSARVGVGADYGYTF
CDR3 DNA: TGCAGTGCTAGAGTCGGAGTCGGGGCGGACTATGGCTACACCTTC

J gene: TRBJ2-7
clone size: few
D gene: TRBD1
V gene: TRBV28
CDR3 protein: CASSSPGQGFHEQYF
CDR3 DNA: TGTGCCAGCAGTTCCCCGGGACAGGGGTTCCACGAGCAGTACTTC

J gene: TRBJ1-5
clone size: few
D gene: NA
V gene: TRBV28
CDR3 protein: CASSSGPYSDSNQPQHF
CDR3 DNA: TGTGCCAGCAGTTCGGGACCCTATAGCGATAGCAATCAGCCCCAGCATTTT

J gene: TRBJ1-3
clone size: few
D gene: NA
V gene: TRBV20-1
CDR3 protein: CSARGWGYSSGNTIYF
CDR3 DNA: TGCAGTGCTAGAGGTTGGGGATACAGCTCTGGAAACACCATATATTTT

J gene: TRBJ1-3
clone size: many
D gene: NA
V gene: TRBV12-3/TRBV12-4
CDR3 protein: CASSSFRFDSLRNF
CDR3 DNA: TGTGCCAGCAGTTCCTTCCGTTTTGACAGCTTACGAAATTTT

J gene: TRBJ2-1
clone size: NA
D gene: NA
V gene: TRBV6-2/TRBV6-3
CDR3 protein: CASSFRGPRSYNEQFF
CDR3 DNA: TGTGCCAGCAGTTTCCGGGGGCCCCGTTCCTACAATGAGCAGTTCTTC

J gene: TRBJ1-6
clone size: NA
D gene: NA
V gene: TRBV7-9
CDR3 protein: CASSLPRRGSPLHF
CDR3 DNA: TGTGCCAGCAGCTTACCCCGAAGGGGTTCACCCCTCCACTTT

J gene: TRBJ1-5
clone size: many
D gene: NA
V gene: TRBV19
CDR3 protein: CASSAPRQVSNQPQHF
CDR3 DNA: TGTGCCAGTAGTGCCCCCCGTCAGGTTAGCAATCAGCCCCAGCATTTT

J gene: TRBJ2-3
clone size: NA
D gene: TRBD1
V gene: TRBV4-3
CDR3 protein: CASSQPDRADTQYF
CDR3 DNA: TGCGCCAGCAGCCAACCGGACAGGGCGGATACGCAGTATTTT

J gene: TRBJ2-1
clone size: NA
D gene: NA
V gene: TRBV7-3
CDR3 protein: CASSLTRRQPYNEQFF
CDR3 DNA: TGTGCCAGCAGCTTAACTCGGCGACAGCCCTACAATGAGCAGTTCTTC

J gene: TRBJ1-4
clone size: NA
D gene: NA
V gene: TRBV7-9
CDR3 protein: CASSFGLEAEKLFF
CDR3 DNA: TGTGCCAGCAGCTTTGGACTCGAAGCTGAAAAACTGTTTTTT

J gene: TRBJ2-3
clone size: NA
D gene: NA
V gene: TRBV28
CDR3 protein: CAINGGDVSTDTQYF
CDR3 DNA: TGTGCCATCAACGGGGGCGACGTTAGCACAGATACGCAGTATTTT

J gene: TRBJ2-3
clone size: NA
D gene: NA
V gene: TRBV7-9
CDR3 protein: CASSPHPSTTDTQYF
CDR3 DNA: TGTGCCAGCAGCCCCCACCCCTCCACCACAGATACGCAGTATTTT

J gene: TRBJ2-1
clone size: few
D gene: NA
V gene: TRBV3-1
CDR3 protein: CASSHFDSRGQFF
CDR3 DNA: TGTGCCAGCAGCCACTTCGACAGCCGGGGCCAGTTCTTC

J gene: TRBJ1-2
clone size: NA
D gene: TRBD1
V gene: TRBV10-3
CDR3 protein: CATIRDRGTIWGYTF
CDR3 DNA: TGTGCCACCATCCGGGACAGGGGAACGATCTGGGGCTACACCTTC

J gene: TRBJ2-7
clone size: NA
D gene: NA
V gene: TRBV3-1
CDR3 protein: CASSQGQTREQYF
CDR3 DNA: TGTGCCAGCAGCCAAGGTCAAACCAGGGAGCAGTACTTC

J gene: TRBJ2-2
clone size: few
D gene: NA
V gene: TRBV12-3/TRBV12-4
CDR3 protein: CASSLSSLTGELFF
CDR3 DNA: TGTGCCAGCAGTTTAAGCAGCCTAACCGGGGAGCTGTTTTTT

J gene: TRBJ2-3
clone size: many
D gene: TRBD2
V gene: TRBV29-1
CDR3 protein: CSVGTSGGRAQYF
CDR3 DNA: TGCAGCGTCGGGACTAGCGGGGGTCGCGCGCAGTATTTT

J gene: TRBJ2-1
clone size: many
D gene: NA
V gene: TRBV20-1
CDR3 protein: CSASQGNSYNEQFF
CDR3 DNA: TGCAGTGCTTCACAGGGAAACTCCTACAATGAGCAGTTCTTC

J gene: TRBJ2-5
clone size: many
D gene: NA
V gene: TRBV6-1
CDR3 protein: CASRKDPVYQETQYF
CDR3 DNA: TGTGCCAGCAGGAAAGATCCGGTGTACCAAGAGACCCAGTACTTC